This is a list of T cell receptor beta chains from one sample in a study of cytomegalovirus exposure and HLA in healthy donors. TCRdb keeps only in-frame clones here, not all; method: immunoSEQ multiplex PCR. The table lists approximately 150,000 clones, 65% to 90% of them singletons, with around a tenth in the top ten. The specimen sequenced was PBMCs. The receptors come from a man between 50 and 59 years old in good health and CMV-seropositive. Both conserved end residues are part of each CDR3. A D gene is named only where the DNA matches it firmly. The size entry is marked missing in some rows and otherwise reads once, few, many or a size class.

d_call	v_call	j_call	clone_size	cdr3_aa	cdr3_nt
.	TRBV5-4	TRBJ1-3	once	CASSLTQGPGNTIYF	TGTGCCAGCAGCCTAACACAGGGACCTGGAAACACCATATATTTT
TRBD1	TRBV10-3	TRBJ1-2	.	CAISESRTGSGYTF	TGTGCCATCAGTGAGTCTAGGACAGGCAGTGGCTACACCTTC
TRBD2	TRBV28	TRBJ2-7	.	CASKAAGVQSYEQYF	TGTGCCAGCAAAGCAGCGGGGGTGCAGTCCTACGAGCAGTACTTC
.	TRBV6-6	TRBJ2-7	.	CASSYSLTGSYEQYF	TGTGCCAGCAGTTACTCGCTAACAGGTTCCTACGAGCAGTACTTC
TRBD2	TRBV5-1	TRBJ2-2	.	CASSLDGTSMRTIGELFF	TGCGCCAGCAGCTTGGACGGGACTAGCATGCGAACAATCGGGGAGCTGTTTTTT
.	TRBV5-1	TRBJ1-1	once	CASSLAQRTEAFF	TGCGCCAGCAGCTTGGCCCAGAGGACTGAAGCTTTCTTT
TRBD1	TRBV11-2	TRBJ2-7	.	CASSRQGRVDYEQYF	TGTGCCAGCAGCCGACAGGGTAGGGTCGACTACGAGCAGTACTTC
.	TRBV11-3	TRBJ1-1	.	CASSVTGLTNTEAFF	TGTGCCAGCAGCGTAACGGGACTGACGAACACTGAAGCTTTCTTT
.	TRBV4-3	TRBJ1-2	.	CASSQSRISYGYTF	TGCGCCAGCAGCCAAAGCAGGATCTCCTATGGCTACACCTTC
TRBD1	TRBV19	TRBJ1-5	.	CASGTGYNQPQHF	TGTGCCAGTGGGACAGGTTACAATCAGCCCCAGCATTTT
.	TRBV30	TRBJ1-4	.	CAWSARRVDEKLFF	TGTGCCTGGAGTGCTCGACGGGTGGATGAAAAACTGTTTTTT
.	TRBV27	TRBJ2-3	.	CASSGWGSGTDTQYF	TGTGCCAGCAGCGGGTGGGGTAGCGGCACAGATACGCAGTATTTT
.	TRBV2	TRBJ1-2	.	CASMGGAYGYTF	TGTGCCAGCATGGGAGGGGCCTATGGCTACACCTTC
TRBD1	TRBV18	TRBJ2-3	.	CASSTSRTGAGDTQYF	TGTGCCAGCTCAACTTCCCGGACAGGGGCTGGAGATACGCAGTATTTT
.	TRBV6-1	TRBJ1-5	.	CASSDDGNQPQHF	TGTGCCAGCAGCGACGACGGGAATCAGCCCCAGCATTTT
.	TRBV18	TRBJ1-2	.	CASSHQGGEGGYTF	TGTGCCAGCTCACATCAAGGGGGGGAAGGTGGCTACACCTTC
TRBD1	TRBV29-1	TRBJ1-2	.	CSVGQGGNYGYTF	TGCAGCGTTGGACAGGGGGGCAACTATGGCTACACCTTC
.	TRBV29-1	TRBJ1-2	.	CSVDLGGYTF	TGCAGCGTTGATCTCGGTGGCTACACCTTC
.	TRBV21-1	TRBJ2-7	.	CASSKLGAVSPYEQYF	TGTGCCAGCAGCAAACTAGGGGCAGTATCCCCCTACGAGCAGTACTTC
.	TRBV5-1	TRBJ2-7	once	CASSLDVAGVGWEQYF	TGCGCCAGCAGCTTGGACGTGGCAGGGGTGGGGTGGGAGCAGTACTTC
.	TRBV4-1	TRBJ2-4	.	CASSQDRAPVGSQYF	TGCGCCAGCAGCCAAGATCGCGCCCCGGTGGGCAGTCAGTACTTC
TRBD1	TRBV18	TRBJ2-2	.	CASSLPRPGGRTGELFF	TGTGCCAGCTCCCTCCCGCGGCCAGGGGGACGGACCGGGGAGCTGTTTTTT
TRBD1	TRBV6-4	TRBJ1-6	.	CASRGQGNGSPLHF	TGTGCCAGCAGAGGACAGGGTAACGGATCACCCCTCCACTTT
.	TRBV19	TRBJ1-1	few	CASSRRANTEAFF	TGTGCCAGTAGCCGCAGGGCGAACACTGAAGCTTTCTTT
TRBD1	TRBV30	TRBJ1-2	.	CAWSASRGLGYGYTF	TGTGCCTGGAGTGCGAGCAGGGGGCTAGGCTATGGCTACACCTTC
.	TRBV5-1	TRBJ2-7	.	CASSQNYEQYF	TGCGCCAGCAGCCAAAACTACGAGCAGTACTTC
TRBD2	TRBV7-6	TRBJ2-1	.	CASSASGSLEQFF	TGTGCCAGCAGCGCTAGCGGGAGCCTTGAGCAGTTCTTC
.	TRBV29-1	TRBJ1-1	.	CSTGRRNTEAFF	TGCAGCACAGGGCGGAGGAACACTGAAGCTTTCTTT
TRBD2	TRBV7-2	TRBJ2-3	once	CASSLVAGGDTQYF	TGTGCCAGCAGCTTAGTAGCGGGAGGTGATACGCAGTATTTT
TRBD2	TRBV9	TRBJ2-1	.	CASSVASGGYNEQFF	TGTGCCAGCAGCGTAGCTAGCGGGGGTTACAATGAGCAGTTCTTC
TRBD2	TRBV5-1	TRBJ2-3	once	CASSLFSGGAGDTQYF	TGCGCCAGCAGCCTCTTTAGCGGGGGGGCGGGAGATACGCAGTATTTT
TRBD1	TRBV27	TRBJ1-1	.	CASSQQGAGNTEAFF	TGTGCCAGCAGTCAACAGGGGGCCGGGAACACTGAAGCTTTCTTT
.	TRBV19	TRBJ2-6	.	CASSIGAHSGANVLTF	TGTGCCAGTAGTATAGGAGCGCACTCTGGGGCCAACGTCCTGACTTTC
TRBD1	TRBV5-6	TRBJ1-1	.	CASSGGDRQGTEAFF	TGTGCCAGCAGCGGAGGGGACAGACAGGGAACTGAAGCTTTCTTT
TRBD1	TRBV6-1	TRBJ2-7	.	CASSKPGQGTYEQYF	TGTGCCAGCAGTAAGCCGGGACAGGGGACCTACGAGCAGTACTTC
TRBD1	TRBV6-4	TRBJ1-5	.	CATPPGSPTGVYSNQPQHF	TGTGCCACCCCCCCTGGATCCCCGACAGGGGTTTATAGCAATCAGCCCCAGCATTTT
.	TRBV4-3	TRBJ2-5	.	CASSLGTSMQETQYF	TGCGCCAGCAGCCTCGGGACTTCAATGCAAGAGACCCAGTACTTC
.	TRBV19	TRBJ1-2	.	CASSEGGNRDNYGYTF	TGTGCCAGTAGCGAGGGAGGTAACCGGGACAACTATGGCTACACCTTC
.	TRBV30	TRBJ2-3	.	CALRGGGDTQYF	TGTGCCCTAAGGGGGGGAGGTGATACGCAGTATTTT
TRBD1	TRBV5-4	TRBJ1-2	few	CASSFNRGDGYTF	TGTGCCAGCAGCTTCAACAGGGGAGACGGCTACACCTTC
.	TRBV20-1	TRBJ1-2	.	CSLPVEGYTF	TGCAGTCTCCCCGTTGAGGGCTACACCTTC
TRBD1	TRBV13	TRBJ2-7	few	CASSFWTGKVYEQYF	TGTGCCAGCAGCTTCTGGACAGGGAAAGTATACGAGCAGTACTTC
TRBD1	TRBV5-6	TRBJ2-5	.	CASSLDRGAQETQYF	TGTGCCAGCAGCTTGGACAGGGGCGCCCAAGAGACCCAGTACTTC
.	TRBV5-1	TRBJ2-3	.	CASSLQGSSTDTQYF	TGCGCCAGCAGCTTACAGGGCTCCTCCACAGATACGCAGTATTTT
TRBD1	TRBV7-9	TRBJ1-5	.	CASSSGTGGYQPQHF	TGTGCCAGCAGCTCCGGGACAGGGGGCTATCAGCCCCAGCATTTT